This is a list of T cell receptor beta chains from one sample in a study of OX40 agonist ivuxolimab in advanced cancers. The method was immunoSEQ multiplex PCR; TCRdb's version includes in-frame clones alone and lacks a portion of them. The data hold 85,000 to 95,000 clones, with roughly nine tenths observed a single time. The material sequenced was CD4+ or CD8+ T cells sorted from blood, taken in a trial of the OX40 agonist ivuxolimab. These receptors were taken from an adult with an advanced solid tumor such as melanoma, head and neck, liver or kidney cancer. The conserved cysteine and the conserved F or W are not part of the CDR3 here. Fields, in order: clone size, V gene, CDR3 protein. A clone size is listed for some rows: how often the clone was seen (once, few, many), or a class if it is expanded.

>-|TRBV28
ASAGTSGSIGTDTQY
>-|TRBV10-3
AIRGLAGGSNSYEQY
>-|TRBV21-1
ASSKAGPTTDTQY
>-|TRBV28
ASSSAGGDPSNQPQH
>once|TRBV5-1
ASSPQAVGGEGEQY
>-|TRBV10-2
ASSLLANTGELF
>-|TRBV2
ASSWAETNEKLF
>-|TRBV28
ASSPGHLAYEQY
>once|TRBV19
ASSGGMGEQY
>-|TRBV10-1
ASSEWDTQY
>-|TRBV6-5
ASSYLAGGINEQF
>-|TRBV28
ASSGAGGNTGELF
>-|TRBV7-9
ASPPTAANTSNQPQH
>-|TRBV18
ASSPPNEKLF
>-|TRBV7-2
ASSGSGGVPYEQY
>-|TRBV7-6
ASSPRVGAYTGELF
>-|TRBV5-1
ASSIQGIEQY
>-|TRBV18
ASSPPMGLAGAYNEQF
>-|TRBV19
ASSGQTSGANVLT
>once|TRBV28
ASSSDLAMADIQY
>-|TRBV5-1
ASSLGGDRVDEKLF